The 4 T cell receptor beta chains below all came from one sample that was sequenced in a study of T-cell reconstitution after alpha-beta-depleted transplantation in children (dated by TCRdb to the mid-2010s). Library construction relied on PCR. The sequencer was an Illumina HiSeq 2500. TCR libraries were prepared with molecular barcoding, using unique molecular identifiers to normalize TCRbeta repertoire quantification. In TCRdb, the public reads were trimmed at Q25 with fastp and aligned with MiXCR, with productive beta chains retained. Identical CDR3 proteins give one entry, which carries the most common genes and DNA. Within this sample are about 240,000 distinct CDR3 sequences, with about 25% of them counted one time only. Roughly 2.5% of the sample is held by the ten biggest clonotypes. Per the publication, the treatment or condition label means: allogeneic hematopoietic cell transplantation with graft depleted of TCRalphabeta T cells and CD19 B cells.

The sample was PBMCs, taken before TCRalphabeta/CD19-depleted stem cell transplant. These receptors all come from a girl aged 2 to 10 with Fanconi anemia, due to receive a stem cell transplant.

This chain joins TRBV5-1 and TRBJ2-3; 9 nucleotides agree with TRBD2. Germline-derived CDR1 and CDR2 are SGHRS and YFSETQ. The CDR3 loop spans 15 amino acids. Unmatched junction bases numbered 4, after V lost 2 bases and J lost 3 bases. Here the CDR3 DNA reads TGCGCCAGCAGCTTTCCAAGCGGGAGGACAGATACGCAGTATTTT. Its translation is CASSFPSGRTDTQYF.

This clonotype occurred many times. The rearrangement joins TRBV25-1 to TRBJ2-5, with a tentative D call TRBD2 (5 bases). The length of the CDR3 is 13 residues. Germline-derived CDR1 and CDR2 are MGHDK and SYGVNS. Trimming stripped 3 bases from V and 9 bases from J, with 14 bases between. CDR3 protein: CASSDGSKRAQYF. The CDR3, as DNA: TGTGCCAGCAGTGATGGCTCGAAGAGGGCCCAGTACTTC.

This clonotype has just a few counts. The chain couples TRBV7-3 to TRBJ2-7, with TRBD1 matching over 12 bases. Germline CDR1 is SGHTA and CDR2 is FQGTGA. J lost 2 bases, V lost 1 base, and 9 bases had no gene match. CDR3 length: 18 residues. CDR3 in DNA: TGTGCCAGCAGCTTAAAGGGACCGGGACAGGGGGCCCCCTACGAGCAGTACTTC. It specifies CASSLKGPGQGAPYEQYF.

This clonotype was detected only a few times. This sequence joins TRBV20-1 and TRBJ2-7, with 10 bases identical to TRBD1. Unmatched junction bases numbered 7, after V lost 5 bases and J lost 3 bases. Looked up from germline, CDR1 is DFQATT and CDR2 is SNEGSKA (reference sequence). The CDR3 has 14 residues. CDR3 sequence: CSAGRDRGYYEQYF. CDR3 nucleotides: TGCAGTGCTGGCCGGGACAGGGGTTACTACGAGCAGTACTTC.